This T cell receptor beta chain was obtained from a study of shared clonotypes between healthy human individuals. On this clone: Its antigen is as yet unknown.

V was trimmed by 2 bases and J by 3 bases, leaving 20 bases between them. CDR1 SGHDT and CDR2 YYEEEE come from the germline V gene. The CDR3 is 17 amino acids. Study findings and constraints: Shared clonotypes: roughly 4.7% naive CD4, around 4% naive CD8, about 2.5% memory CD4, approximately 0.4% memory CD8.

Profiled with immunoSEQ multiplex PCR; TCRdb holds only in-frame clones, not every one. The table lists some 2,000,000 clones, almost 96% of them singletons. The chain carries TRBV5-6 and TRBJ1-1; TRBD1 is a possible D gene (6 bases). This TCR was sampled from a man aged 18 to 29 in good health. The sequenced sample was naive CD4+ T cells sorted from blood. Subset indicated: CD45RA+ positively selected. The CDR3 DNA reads TGTGCCAGCAGCTTTCCCGGTGGGGGCGAGGGTCACACTGAAGCTTTCTTT. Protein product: CASSFPGGGEGHTEAFF.